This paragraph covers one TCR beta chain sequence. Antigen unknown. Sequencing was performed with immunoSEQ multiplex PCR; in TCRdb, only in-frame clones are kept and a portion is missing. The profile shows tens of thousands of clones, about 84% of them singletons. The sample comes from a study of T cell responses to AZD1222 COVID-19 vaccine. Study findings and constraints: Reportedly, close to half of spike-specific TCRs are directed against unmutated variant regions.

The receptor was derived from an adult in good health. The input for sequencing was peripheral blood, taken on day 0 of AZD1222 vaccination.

CDR3 in amino acids: CASSLAGPTLNEKLFF. The DNA of the CDR3 is TGCGCCAGCAGCTTGGCGGGCCCTACCCTTAATGAAAAACTGTTTTTT. V gene TRBV5-1 combines with J gene TRBJ1-4; D unresolved. Germline CDR1 reads SGHRS; CDR2 reads YFSETQ. CDR3 length equals 16 residues. V lost 0 bases and J 4 bases, leaving 13 bases between the germline ends.